This T cell receptor beta chain is drawn from a study of blood T cells in healthy people across ages. Overall study findings and caveats: Unknown CMV status may confound age-related changes in expanded clones. Any conclusive comparison of naive versus antigen-experienced cells was prevented by using unsorted PBMCs.

A second roughly 7 to 11 cycle PCR used barcoded and J-beta primers. TCRdb reanalysed the 5' RACE reads using MiXCR and keeps one entry per CDR3 protein. The table lists around 970,000 distinct CDR3 sequences, 51% of them singletons. As concerns this clonotype: The antigen remains undetermined.

This CDR3 is 15 amino acids long. The V gene lost 0 bases and the J gene lost 3 bases, with 12 bases spanning the gap. Germline V gene data show CDR1 as SGHAT and CDR2 as FQNNGV. The receptor was isolated from a woman in her fifties or sixties in good health. What was sequenced was blood. The chain links TRBV11-2 to TRBJ2-7, with D unclear. The DNA of the CDR3 is TGTGCCAGCAGCTTAGATACGGTAGGTTTCTACGAGCAGTACTTC. It is translated as CASSLDTVGFYEQYF. The whole variable domain, filled in from reference TRBV11-2 and TRBJ2-7, reads EAGVAQSPRYKIIEKRQSVAFWCNPISGHATLYWYQQILGQGPKLLIQFQNNGVVDDSQLPKDRFSAERLKGVDSTLKIQPAKLEDSAVYLCASSLDTVGFYEQYFGPGTRLTVT.